This TCR beta chain appears in the sequencing data of a study of T cell changes during pregnancy in multiple sclerosis. The protocol was immunoSEQ multiplex PCR, while the TCRdb copy is restricted to in-frame clones and leaves out a portion. The sample shows about 56,000 clones, approximately 90% of them seen only once. The V end was cut by 11 bases, the J end by 6 bases, with 23 bases between. CDR3 size: 14 residues. Germline CDR1 is SEHNR and CDR2 is FQNEAQ (reference sequence). Material: CD4+ T cells from peripheral blood mononuclear cells, obtained in the third trimester of pregnancy. This clonotype originated in a female donor with multiple sclerosis, enrolled in a pregnancy study. The chain combines TRBV7-9 with TRBJ2-7; possible D gene TRBD1, 5 bases. The CDR3 region is CAGAGFSFSGEQYF. In nucleotides, the CDR3 is TGTGCCGGTGCAGGGTTTTCGTTTTCGGGCGAGCAGTACTTC.